A single TCR beta chain is shown here with its context. Antigen: not known. Trimming pared 3 bases from V and 14 bases from J, leaving 13 bases between. The CDR3 contains 11 residues. Germline V lookup: CDR1 DFQATT, CDR2 SNEGSKA (reference sequence). These data come from a study of Graves' ophthalmopathy and Graves' hyperthyroidism. Study observations and caveats: For separating ophthalmopathy from stable hyperthyroidism, a 13-signature model gave around 86% sensitivity and approximately 76% specificity.

Patients were left out if they had other autoimmune diseases, uncontrolled infections, pregnancy or lactation. PBMCs originated in less than 11 ml of fresh peripheral blood. Amplification from RNA transcripts yielded the TCR beta CDR3 regions. HTBI primers were employed in first-round RT-PCR, then a second-round multiplex PCR followed. From the multiplex PCR reads, TCRdb called clonotypes with MiXCR, one entry per CDR3 protein. The data show hundreds of thousands of distinct CDR3 sequences, 40% seen once. Sequencing used peripheral blood. The receptor was derived from an adult man with Graves' ophthalmopathy. The rearrangement uses TRBV20-1 and TRBJ1-4; D might be TRBD1 (5 bases). CDR3 DNA: TGCAGTGCTAGTTGGGGGGGTTGGCTGTTTTTT. Protein: CSASWGGWLFF.